Listed below are T cell receptor beta chains from one sample, sequenced in a study of shared clonotypes between healthy human individuals. The protocol was immunoSEQ multiplex PCR, while the TCRdb copy is restricted to in-frame clones and leaves out a portion. The sample holds some 1,100,000 clones, about 84% seen once. Sequencing was carried out using memory CD4+ T cells from PBMCs. The receptors shown here come from a man younger than 35 in good health. Some clones in this sample may be carry-over from other donors' samples. CDR3s include the opening cysteine and the closing phenylalanine or tryptophan. Each record gives: CDR3 DNA, CDR3 protein, V gene, clone size, J gene, D gene. A D gene is named only where the DNA matches it firmly. Clone sizes are given selectively: once, few, many, or a class where the clone is expanded.

CDR3 DNA: TGTGCCAGCAGCCAAGATTGGGGGCCTGCAACTAATGAAAAACTGTTTTTT; CDR3 protein: CASSQDWGPATNEKLFF; V gene: TRBV14; clone size: once; J gene: TRBJ1-4; D gene: -
CDR3 DNA: TGCGCCAGCAGCAACAGGACTAGCGGGGGACGCGAGCAGTACTTC; CDR3 protein: CASSNRTSGGREQYF; V gene: TRBV5-1; clone size: -; J gene: TRBJ2-7; D gene: TRBD2
CDR3 DNA: TGTGCCAGCAGCCAGAACTTCCGGGCCCCTACCTCTGGAAACACCATATATTTT; CDR3 protein: CASSQNFRAPTSGNTIYF; V gene: TRBV28; clone size: -; J gene: TRBJ1-3; D gene: -
CDR3 DNA: TGTGCCAGCGACCCCAGGGGTGGTGGGGCCAACGTCCTGACTTTC; CDR3 protein: CASDPRGGGANVLTF; V gene: TRBV6-1; clone size: many; J gene: TRBJ2-6; D gene: -
CDR3 DNA: TGTGCCAGCAGCCGGATTGGTGGGGCTGAAGCTTTCTTT; CDR3 protein: CASSRIGGAEAFF; V gene: TRBV11-2; clone size: few; J gene: TRBJ1-1; D gene: -
CDR3 DNA: TGTGCCAGCAGCTTGCCGATTAGCGGGAGGGGCTCCTACGAGCAGTACTTC; CDR3 protein: CASSLPISGRGSYEQYF; V gene: TRBV5-8; clone size: -; J gene: TRBJ2-7; D gene: TRBD2
CDR3 DNA: TGTGCCACCAGCAGCGGATTGACTAGCGGGAGCTATGAGCAGTTCTTC; CDR3 protein: CATSSGLTSGSYEQFF; V gene: TRBV15; clone size: -; J gene: TRBJ2-1; D gene: TRBD2
CDR3 DNA: TGCGCCAGCAGCTTACCAGCGGGGGGCTTTAGCACAGATACGCAGTATTTT; CDR3 protein: CASSLPAGGFSTDTQYF; V gene: TRBV5-1; clone size: -; J gene: TRBJ2-3; D gene: TRBD2
CDR3 DNA: TGTGCCAGCGCCTCCGGGACACTCTTCGAGCAGTACTTC; CDR3 protein: CASASGTLFEQYF; V gene: TRBV19; clone size: -; J gene: TRBJ2-7; D gene: -
CDR3 DNA: TGTGCCAGCAGCCAACGACTAGCGACCTACAATGAGCAGTTCTTC; CDR3 protein: CASSQRLATYNEQFF; V gene: TRBV4-2; clone size: -; J gene: TRBJ2-1; D gene: TRBD2
CDR3 DNA: TGTGCCTGGAGTGTACAAGGATCCGCGTGGTTCTTC; CDR3 protein: CAWSVQGSAWFF; V gene: TRBV30; clone size: once; J gene: TRBJ2-1; D gene: -
CDR3 DNA: TGCGCCAGCAGTTTGGGGACGGGTCCTAACACTGAAGCTTTCTTT; CDR3 protein: CASSLGTGPNTEAFF; V gene: TRBV5-1; clone size: -; J gene: TRBJ1-1; D gene: -
CDR3 DNA: TGTGCCAGCAGTGAACGTCCCGGGACAGGGTCGGGCACTGAAGCTTTCTTT; CDR3 protein: CASSERPGTGSGTEAFF; V gene: TRBV6-1; clone size: -; J gene: TRBJ1-1; D gene: TRBD1
CDR3 DNA: TGTGCCAGCAGCCAAGATCGGGGCAGGGGGCCGGCCCTCCACTTT; CDR3 protein: CASSQDRGRGPALHF; V gene: TRBV4-2; clone size: once; J gene: TRBJ1-6; D gene: TRBD1
CDR3 DNA: TGTGCCAGCAGAGGACGGAGGATAAATCAGCCCCAGCATTTT; CDR3 protein: CASRGRRINQPQHF; V gene: TRBV2; clone size: -; J gene: TRBJ1-5; D gene: -
CDR3 DNA: TGCGCCAGCAGCAGAGGTGGCTGGGAGACCCAGTACTTC; CDR3 protein: CASSRGGWETQYF; V gene: TRBV5-1; clone size: -; J gene: TRBJ2-5; D gene: -
CDR3 DNA: TGTGCCAGCAGCTTGAGCGGCTCCTACAATGAGCAGTTCTTC; CDR3 protein: CASSLSGSYNEQFF; V gene: TRBV7-9; clone size: -; J gene: TRBJ2-1; D gene: -
CDR3 DNA: TGTGCCAGCAGCTTGTACGGTAGAAGTACCAGCACAGATACGCAGTATTTT; CDR3 protein: CASSLYGRSTSTDTQYF; V gene: TRBV5-4; clone size: once; J gene: TRBJ2-3; D gene: -
CDR3 DNA: TGTGCCAGCAGTTGGTCAGGGGAGAGTGGCTATACCTTC; CDR3 protein: CASSWSGESGYTF; V gene: TRBV27; clone size: once; J gene: TRBJ1-2; D gene: -
CDR3 DNA: TGTGCCAGTAGTATCGGGGTTGGCGAGGAAGGGTCCACTGAAGCTTTCTTT; CDR3 protein: CASSIGVGEEGSTEAFF; V gene: TRBV19; clone size: many; J gene: TRBJ1-1; D gene: -
CDR3 DNA: TGTGCCTGGAGTATTGGGGACGCCTACGAGCAGTACTTC; CDR3 protein: CAWSIGDAYEQYF; V gene: TRBV30; clone size: -; J gene: TRBJ2-7; D gene: -
CDR3 DNA: TGTGCCAGCAGCCAAGGGGCATCCAGGGTTGTAGATACGCAGTATTTT; CDR3 protein: CASSQGASRVVDTQYF; V gene: TRBV4-2; clone size: -; J gene: TRBJ2-3; D gene: -